This is a list of T cell receptor beta chains from one sample in a study of control samples from healthy donors and cancer patients. Repertoires were generated with immunoSEQ multiplex PCR, while TCRdb's copy carries only in-frame clones and drops some. The table has roughly 100,000 clones, about four fifths seen once; the top ten hold 13%. The sample was blood. Every receptor here comes from a woman aged 50 to 60 in good health. CDR3s include the opening cysteine and the closing phenylalanine or tryptophan. The D gene is left open where the match is weak. Size values are once, few and many counts, or a class for expanded clones, and some rows have none.

size	D	V	length	J	CDR3	DNA
.	.	TRBV28	15	TRBJ1-1	CASSPKTGLNTEAFF	TGTGCCAGCAGTCCCAAGACAGGTTTGAACACTGAAGCTTTCTTT
.	.	TRBV9	16	TRBJ2-2	CASSVGGTPNTGELFF	TGTGCCAGCAGCGTAGGTGGGACACCTAACACCGGGGAGCTGTTTTTT
.	TRBD1	TRBV5-4	14	TRBJ1-2	CASSPGGQFYGYTF	TGTGCCAGCAGCCCCGGGGGACAGTTCTATGGCTACACCTTC
.	.	TRBV6-5	13	TRBJ1-6	CATAQGYNSPLHF	TGTGCCACAGCACAGGGCTATAATTCACCCCTCCACTTT
.	.	TRBV19	14	TRBJ1-4	CASSIGGSHEKLFF	TGTGCCAGTAGTATCGGAGGGTCTCATGAAAAACTGTTTTTT
.	.	TRBV7-9	13	TRBJ1-4	CASSPRLGEKLFF	TGTGCCAGCAGCCCAAGACTAGGGGAAAAACTGTTTTTT
.	.	TRBV7-6	16	TRBJ1-3	CASSLAAGSSGNTIYF	TGTGCCAGCAGCTTAGCGGCAGGGTCGTCTGGAAACACCATATATTTT
.	.	TRBV7-3	15	TRBJ1-6	CASSPTGLTGSPLHF	TGTGCCAGCAGCCCGACGGGTTTAACGGGCTCACCCCTCCACTTT
.	.	TRBV27	14	TRBJ2-3	CASSEAGSTDTQYF	TGTGCCAGCAGCGAAGCGGGTAGCACAGATACGCAGTATTTT
.	.	TRBV3-1/TRBV3-2	17	TRBJ2-6	CASSLRSAGIGANVLTF	TGTGCCAGCAGCTTACGGTCGGCGGGAATTGGGGCCAACGTCCTGACTTTC
.	.	TRBV28	15	TRBJ1-1	CASSLRDWGVAEAFF	TGTGCCAGCAGTTTGAGGGACTGGGGGGTCGCTGAAGCTTTCTTT
.	.	TRBV7-2	14	TRBJ2-5	CASSFLASQETQYF	TGTGCCAGCAGCTTTCTAGCTTCCCAAGAGACCCAGTACTTC
.	.	TRBV5-6	14	TRBJ2-1	CASSLGGIVDEQFF	TGTGCCAGCAGCTTGGGAGGGATAGTCGATGAGCAGTTCTTC
.	TRBD2	TRBV5-4	17	TRBJ2-1	CASSLGISGGLYNEQFF	TGTGCCAGCAGCTTGGGCATCAGCGGGGGGCTCTACAATGAGCAGTTCTTC
once	.	TRBV7-2	17	TRBJ1-5	CASSPRAGPNSNQPQHF	TGTGCCAGCAGCCCTCGGGCAGGGCCGAATAGCAATCAGCCCCAGCATTTT
.	TRBD1	TRBV3-1/TRBV3-2	15	TRBJ1-3	CASSQATGSGNTIYF	TGTGCCAGCAGCCAAGCGACAGGGTCTGGAAACACCATATATTTT
.	.	TRBV30	15	TRBJ1-1	CAWSGNQGLGTEAFF	TGTGCCTGGAGTGGAAATCAGGGGTTGGGCACTGAAGCTTTCTTT
.	.	TRBV20-1	14	TRBJ1-6	CSASPGVDNSPLHF	TGCAGTGCTAGTCCTGGGGTCGACAATTCACCCCTCCACTTT
few	.	TRBV28	13	TRBJ1-1	CASSLRGNTEAFF	TGTGCCAGCAGTTTAAGGGGGAACACTGAAGCTTTCTTT
.	TRBD2	TRBV9	16	TRBJ2-2	CASSVSGRVRTGELFF	TGTGCCAGCAGCGTTAGCGGGAGGGTACGGACCGGGGAGCTGTTTTTT
few	.	TRBV28	14	TRBJ1-3	CASKGGGSGNTIYF	TGTGCCAGCAAGGGAGGGGGATCCGGAAACACCATATATTTT
.	TRBD1	TRBV19	14	TRBJ1-2	CASSSTGGNYGYTF	TGTGCCAGTAGTTCAACAGGGGGAAACTATGGCTACACCTTC
.	TRBD1	TRBV4-3	16	TRBJ1-2	CASSHGAGQGADGYTF	TGCGCCAGCAGCCATGGGGCAGGGCAGGGGGCTGACGGCTACACCTTC
.	.	TRBV18	14	TRBJ1-5	CASSPGQVNQPQHF	TGTGCCAGCTCACCAGGTCAGGTCAATCAGCCCCAGCATTTT
.	.	TRBV19	12	TRBJ2-2	CASSLRDGELFF	TGTGCCAGTAGCCTAAGGGACGGGGAGCTGTTTTTT
.	.	TRBV13	13	TRBJ1-2	CASSSDMDYGYTF	TGTGCCAGCAGCTCGGACATGGACTATGGCTACACCTTC
.	.	TRBV7-2	14	TRBJ2-7	CASSPGLLPYEQYF	TGTGCCAGCAGCCCCGGACTCCTCCCCTACGAGCAGTACTTC
.	.	TRBV14	11	TRBJ1-1	CASRQNTEAFF	TGTGCCAGCAGACAGAACACTGAAGCTTTCTTT
few	TRBD1	TRBV7-3	13	TRBJ1-2	CASSLNRGLGYTF	TGTGCCAGCAGCTTAAACAGGGGGCTTGGCTACACCTTC
.	.	TRBV28	16	TRBJ1-4	CASSGVRGSTGEKLFF	TGTGCCAGCAGTGGTGTCAGGGGATCGACTGGTGAAAAACTGTTTTTT
once	TRBD1	TRBV6-6	16	TRBJ2-1	CASSYTGVGQGHEQFF	TGTGCCAGCAGTTACACGGGCGTGGGACAGGGGCATGAGCAGTTCTTC
.	.	TRBV27	18	TRBJ2-5	CASSLSMGATMSPGTQYF	TGTGCCAGCAGTTTATCTATGGGGGCCACGATGTCGCCGGGGACCCAGTACTTC
.	.	TRBV18	14	TRBJ1-1	CASSPWTVNTEAFF	TGTGCCAGCTCACCCTGGACGGTGAACACTGAAGCTTTCTTT
.	TRBD1	TRBV15	15	TRBJ2-7	CATSGGQGKWNEQYF	TGTGCCACCAGCGGTGGACAGGGGAAGTGGAACGAGCAGTACTTC
.	.	TRBV5-1	13	TRBJ2-3	CASSLQITDTQYF	TGCGCCAGCAGCTTGCAGATCACAGATACGCAGTATTTT
.	.	TRBV19	14	TRBJ1-1	CASSITGLSTEAFF	TGTGCCAGTAGTATAACGGGATTGAGCACTGAAGCTTTCTTT
.	.	TRBV12-3/TRBV12-4	12	TRBJ1-2	CASKQGGSGYTF	TGTGCCAGCAAACAAGGAGGGTCTGGCTACACCTTC
.	.	TRBV5-1	16	TRBJ1-2	CASSLRPEAGDYGYTF	TGCGCCAGCAGCCTACGTCCTGAGGCAGGGGACTATGGCTACACCTTC
.	.	TRBV6-1	15	TRBJ2-7	CASSEARQAAYEQYF	TGTGCCAGCAGTGAAGCGAGACAAGCGGCCTACGAGCAGTACTTC
few	TRBD2	TRBV7-2	15	TRBJ2-1	CASILDGGGYNEQFF	TGTGCCAGCATCCTGGACGGGGGGGGCTACAATGAGCAGTTCTTC
.	TRBD1	TRBV5-6	16	TRBJ2-7	CASSLAGFAGGDEQYF	TGTGCCAGCAGCTTGGCCGGGTTTGCAGGGGGCGACGAGCAGTACTTC
.	.	TRBV13	13	TRBJ2-5	CASSFLAQETQYF	TGTGCCAGCAGCTTCTTGGCGCAGGAGACCCAGTACTTC
once	TRBD1	TRBV19	15	TRBJ1-5	CASSRGQYSNQPQHF	TGTGCCAGTAGTAGGGGACAGTATAGCAATCAGCCCCAGCATTTT
.	TRBD2	TRBV11-3	15	TRBJ2-1	CASSPRTSAYNEQFF	TGTGCCAGCAGCCCGCGGACTAGCGCTTACAATGAGCAGTTCTTC
.	.	TRBV15	16	TRBJ2-2	CATSRDRGTYTGELFF	TGTGCCACCAGCAGAGATCGGGGGACTTACACCGGGGAGCTGTTTTTT
.	.	TRBV24-1	13	TRBJ1-2	CATSEQFNYGYTF	TGTGCCACCAGTGAACAGTTTAACTATGGCTACACCTTC
.	TRBD1	TRBV30	14	TRBJ1-5	CAWRGQERDQPQHF	TGTGCCTGGAGGGGACAGGAAAGGGATCAGCCCCAGCATTTT
.	TRBD1	TRBV6-6	16	TRBJ1-5	CASSYTGTGGHQPQHF	TGTGCCAGCAGTTACACTGGGACAGGGGGCCATCAGCCCCAGCATTTT
once	.	TRBV3-1/TRBV3-2	14	TRBJ1-5	CASSPTTGNQPQHF	TGTGCCAGCAGCCCGACGACAGGAAATCAGCCCCAGCATTTT
.	.	TRBV30	13	TRBJ2-5	CAWSGELQETQYF	TGTGCCTGGAGCGGCGAGTTACAAGAGACCCAGTACTTC
.	.	TRBV5-4	15	TRBJ2-1	CASSLSGGGLLEQFF	TGTGCCAGCAGCTTGTCGGGGGGCGGGCTATTGGAGCAGTTCTTC
.	.	TRBV6-2/TRBV6-3	14	TRBJ1-5	CASSYIGTDQPQHF	TGCGCCAGCAGTTATATAGGGACCGATCAGCCCCAGCATTTT